What follows is one TCR beta chain and its context. The antigen remains unidentified. The record originates from a study of STAT5B mutations in CD4+ large granular lymphocyte leukemia. Study-wide points: Compared with healthy controls (2/35), patient top clones favored TRBV06 (8/27). The CD4+ versus CD8+ T-LGLL clonality difference may reflect limited sample size.

The CDR3 extends over 12 amino acids. V lost 3 bases to trimming and J lost 6 bases, with 5 bases between them. Germline CDR1 is SGHDN and CDR2 is FVKESK. Per the study methods: The detection floor for productive clonotype frequency was 2.59 x 10-5. Profiling relied on immunoSEQ multiplex PCR, and the TCRdb table lists in-frame clones only, not all of them. That table is the source of V, J and clone size, and D and trimming were worked out from the DNA. The sample carries some 34,000 clones, approximately 81% recorded once. The source material was CD4+ T cells from blood buffy coats. The chain is built from TRBV14 and TRBJ2-2; D tentatively fits TRBD1 or TRBD2 (5 bases each). The clonotype was recovered from a human donor in good health. The CDR3 spells CASSQGAGELFF. In DNA, the CDR3 is TGTGCCAGCAGCCAGGGGGCCGGGGAGCTGTTTTTT.